These 31 T cell receptor beta chains came from one sample sequenced in a study of blood T cell repertoires in COVID-19. Using immunoSEQ multiplex PCR, the repertoire was profiled, and TCRdb retains in-frame clones only, with some absent. The table lists a few hundred thousand clones, 88% of them singletons. Sample: PBMCs or T cells enriched from blood (not recorded which). These receptors were taken from a woman in her forties or fifties who had recovered from COVID-19.

This chain connects TRBV7-9 to TRBJ1-4; 7 bases are shared with TRBD1. V trimming: 5 bases; J trimming: 3 bases; junction bases outside the gene matches: 6. Germline CDR1 SEHNR, CDR2 FQNEAQ (reference sequence). There are 15 residues in the CDR3. For the CDR3, the DNA is TGTGCCAGCAGCGTAAGACAGGGTGCTAATGAAAAACTGTTTTTT. Translating it yields CASSVRQGANEKLFF.

V is TRBV6-1 and J is TRBJ2-6, with a tentative D call TRBD1 (5 bases). The germline CDR1 and CDR2 sequences are MNHNS and SASEGT. Between the trimmed V and J ends, which lost 1 base and 4 bases, there was a span of 11 bases. The CDR3 runs 16 residues. The CDR3 DNA follows: TGTGCCAGCAGTGAAGGCCCAGGGCAAGGGGCCAACGTCCTGACTTTC. Its protein is CASSEGPGQGANVLTF.

This chain's CDR3 is CASSPTLEKALLRLHF. The CDR3 nucleotides are TGTGCCAGCAGTCCCACCCTAGAGAAGGCTCTACTTCGGCTCCACTTT. The V call is TRBV28, the J call TRBJ1-6; D not certain. This CDR3 contains 16 residues. Germline-derived CDR1 and CDR2 are MDHEN and SYDVKM. Deletions cut 5 bases from V and 16 bases from J, with 27 bases between.

V usage is TRBV5-1 and J usage is TRBJ2-7; tentatively, D is TRBD1 (6 bases). The CDR3 sequence is 15 residues long. CDR1 is SGHRS, CDR2 YFSETQ, per germline. V lost 4 bases and J 2 bases, leaving 16 bases between the germline ends. The CDR3 loop reads CASSPQGQGPYEQYF. The CDR3, as DNA: TGCGCCAGCAGCCCCCAGGGGCAGGGCCCCTACGAGCAGTACTTC.

The rearrangement joins TRBV28 to TRBJ2-3; maybe TRBD2 (5 bases). Germline values: CDR1 MDHEN, CDR2 SYDVKM. The CDR3 loop spans 15 amino acids. V lost 7 bases to trimming and J lost 8 bases, with 22 bases between them. The CDR3, as DNA: TGTGCCAGCACCCAGCCGGGGTCTACGATAGGTACGCAGTATTTT. Amino acid sequence: CASTQPGSTIGTQYF.

This chain links TRBV9 with TRBJ2-3, with 7 bases matching TRBD1. Germline loops: CDR1 SGDLS, CDR2 YYNGEE. J gave up 4 bases and V 3 bases, and 5 bases lay outside the gene matches. This CDR3 comprises 14 residues. CDR3 protein: CASSAQTGPDTQYF. CDR3 in DNA: TGTGCCAGCAGCGCCCAGACAGGGCCAGATACGCAGTATTTT.

In its sample, this clone was seen once. V usage is TRBV6-2 or TRBV6-3 and J usage is TRBJ1-1; D remains unclear. CDR3 size: 13 residues. Germline V gene lookup returns CDR1 MNHEY and CDR2 SVGEGT. Deletions cut 4 bases from V and 7 bases from J, with 13 bases between. CDR3 sequence: CASSFEPAVEAFF. CDR3 nucleotide sequence: TGTGCCAGCAGTTTCGAGCCTGCGGTTGAAGCTTTCTTT.

The V and J genes are TRBV28 and TRBJ1-3; D may be TRBD1 (5 bases). The CDR3 is 16 amino acids. Germline values: CDR1 MDHEN, CDR2 SYDVKM. The V end was cut by 1 base, the J end by 0 bases, with 10 bases between. The CDR3 DNA is TGTGCCAGCAGTTTATTAGAAGACAGCTCTGGAAACACCATATATTTT. Residues: CASSLLEDSSGNTIYF.

The V gene is TRBV2, the J gene TRBJ1-6; TRBD1 agrees at 7 bases. The CDR3 consists of 13 residues. J was trimmed by 6 bases and V by 9 bases; bases with no gene match: 5. CDR1 is SNHLY and CDR2 is FYNNEI in the germline V gene. The CDR3 DNA sequence: TGTGCCAGGAGGGGACAGACTAATTCACCCCTCCACTTT. Amino acids: CARRGQTNSPLHF.

V usage is TRBV5-4 and J usage is TRBJ1-1; 7 bases align to TRBD1. The CDR3 extends over 14 amino acids. Losses at the gene ends were 0 bases for V and 1 base for J; bases not matched to a gene: 0. Germline V gives CDR1 SGHNT, CDR2 YYREEE (reference sequence). The CDR3 DNA is TGTGCCAGCAGCTTGGCAGGGGGGAACACTGAAGCTTTCTTT. This gives the protein CASSLAGGNTEAFF.

This clone was detected a few times. J is TRBJ1-3 and V is TRBV10-3, with 8 bases lining up with TRBD1. Germline V gene data show CDR1 as ENHRY and CDR2 as SYGVKD. V trimming: 4 bases; J trimming: 0 bases; junction bases outside the gene matches: 5. CDR3 length: 16 amino acids. Here the CDR3 reads CAISARTGGSGNTIYF. The CDR3 region has the DNA TGTGCCATCAGTGCGCGAACAGGGGGCTCTGGAAACACCATATATTTT.

This chain joins TRBV9 and TRBJ1-3, with D possibly TRBD1 on 5 matching bases. CDR1 SGDLS and CDR2 YYNGEE come from the germline V gene. The CDR3 extends over 16 amino acids. Trimming took off 3 bases at V and 0 bases at J, with 13 bases between the two ends. The CDR3 protein is CASSASAGGSGNTIYF. CDR3 DNA: TGTGCCAGCAGCGCCTCCGCGGGGGGCTCTGGAAACACCATATATTTT.

This chain connects TRBV5-4 to TRBJ1-3, with D possibly matching TRBD1 (5 bases). V lost 4 bases to trimming and J lost 6 bases, with 11 bases between them. The CDR3 runs to 13 residues. Germline values: CDR1 SGHNT, CDR2 YYREEE (reference sequence). CDR3 loop: CASSTGLQNTIYF. The CDR3 DNA reads TGTGCCAGCAGCACGGGACTACAAAACACCATATATTTT.

CDR3 region: CASSRQGAFNSPLHF. The CDR3 nucleotides read TGTGCCAGCAGCAGACAGGGGGCTTTTAATTCACCCCTCCACTTT. This chain links TRBV6-5 with TRBJ1-6, with 10 positions matching TRBD1. The germline CDR1 and CDR2 sequences are MNHEY and SVGAGI. CDR3 length: 15 residues. Unmatched junction bases numbered 5, after V lost 6 bases and J lost 6 bases.

This CDR3 is CASSFRAGGHQPQHF. CDR3 coding DNA: TGTGCCAGCAGCTTTCGTGCAGGGGGCCATCAGCCCCAGCATTTT. The chain carries TRBV5-5 and TRBJ1-5, with 8 nucleotides matching TRBD1. Germline V CDR1 and CDR2: SGHKS, YYEKEE (reference sequence). Unmatched junction bases numbered 6, after V lost 2 bases and J lost 5 bases. The length of the CDR3 is 15 residues.

CDR3 residues: CASSPIDTEAFF. CDR3 nucleotides: TGTGCCAGCAGCCCAATAGACACTGAAGCTTTCTTT. The chain uses TRBV7-9 and TRBJ1-1; the D is unclear. CDR1 and CDR2 from the germline V gene are SEHNR and FQNEAQ (reference sequence). The V end was cut by 5 bases, the J end by 3 bases, with 7 bases between. This CDR3 contains 12 residues.

This chain joins TRBV7-2 and TRBJ2-2; 11 bases line up with TRBD2. CDR1 is SGHTA and CDR2 is FQGNSA in the germline V gene. V was pared by 7 bases and J by 7 bases, with 8 bases of the junction left unmatched. This CDR3 is 15 amino acids long. CDR3 sequence: CASNIAGGLGGELFF. CDR3 in DNA: TGTGCCAGCAACATAGCGGGAGGGCTTGGCGGGGAGCTGTTTTTT.

The chain combines TRBV11-3 with TRBJ2-1; no clear D gene. V lost 0 bases and J 6 bases, leaving 3 bases between the germline ends. The CDR3 totals 12 residues. From germline, CDR1 is SGHNT and CDR2 YENEEA. CDR3 in amino acids: CASSLDSNEQFF. CDR3 sequence (DNA): TGTGCCAGCAGCTTAGACTCCAATGAGCAGTTCTTC.

The J gene is TRBJ2-1, the V gene TRBV11-2; 14 positions match TRBD2. After removal of 7 bases from V and 2 bases from J, the junction contained 7 bases not matched to a gene. Germline V gives CDR1 SGHAT, CDR2 FQNNGV. CDR3 length: 17 residues. CDR3 amino acids: CASKGLAGGTTYNEQFF. For the CDR3, the DNA is TGTGCCAGCAAAGGACTAGCGGGAGGAACTACCTACAATGAGCAGTTCTTC.

This chain uses TRBV30 with TRBJ1-6; 7 nucleotides line up with TRBD1. Trimming at V came to 3 bases and at J to 7 bases, leaving 0 bases not matched to a gene. The CDR3 totals 12 residues. CDR1 and CDR2 (germline): GTSNPN, SVGIG (reference sequence). This chain's CDR3 is CAWRTGNSPLHF. The CDR3 nucleotides are TGTGCCTGGAGGACAGGGAATTCACCCCTCCACTTT.

V gene TRBV3-1 (or the pseudogene TRBV3-2) combines with J gene TRBJ2-7; 7 positions agree with TRBD2. The CDR3 has 17 residues. In germline, CDR1 is LGHDT, CDR2 YNNKEL (reference sequence). The V segment lost 1 base and the J segment 7 bases; nucleotides outside the gene matches: 16. CDR3 sequence (DNA): TGTGCCAGCAGCCAAGTCATCCGGGGACTACTACTACGAGAGCAGTACTTC. Protein sequence: CASSQVIRGLLLREQYF.

V gene TRBV4-3 combines with J gene TRBJ2-3, with 7 positions matching TRBD2. Germline V lookup: CDR1 LGHNA, CDR2 YSLEER. The CDR3 contains 16 residues. J gave up 4 bases and V 1 base, and 8 bases lay outside the gene matches. This chain's CDR3 is CASSQGGLAVADTQYF. In DNA form, the CDR3 reads TGCGCCAGCAGCCAAGGCGGGCTAGCGGTAGCAGATACGCAGTATTTT.

The CDR3 spells CASRYRQGNYGYTF. In DNA, the CDR3 is TGTGCCAGCAGATACCGACAGGGGAACTATGGCTACACCTTC. The V call is TRBV28, the J call TRBJ1-2; 8 bases are a match to TRBD1. The junction had 5 bases not matched to a gene; V was cut back by 6 bases and J by 2 bases. The CDR3 sequence is 14 residues long. Germline loops: CDR1 MDHEN, CDR2 SYDVKM.

The chain recombines TRBV28 with TRBJ2-3; 7 bases line up with TRBD2. With V trimmed by 5 bases and J by 1 base, 9 bases remained unmatched. CDR1 and CDR2 from the germline V gene are MDHEN and SYDVKM. The CDR3 is 16 amino acids. The CDR3 DNA reads TGTGCCAGCAGTACCCGTGGGAGCGGGGGCACAGATACGCAGTATTTT. This encodes CASSTRGSGGTDTQYF. The whole variable domain, remainder taken from reference TRBV28 and TRBJ2-3, is DVKVTQSSRYLVKRTGEKVFLECVQDMDHENMFWYRQDPGLGLRLIYFSYDVKMKEKGDIPEGYSVSREKKERFSLILESASTNQTSMYLCASSTRGSGGTDTQYFGPGTRLTVL.

This chain uses TRBV5-1 with TRBJ2-6; D is uncertain. Trimming left V 6 bases short and J 0 bases short, with 10 bases between. CDR1 is SGHRS, CDR2 YFSETQ, per germline. The CDR3 runs to 15 residues. CDR3 nucleotides: TGCGCCAGCACCCCTTCGGGCTCTGGGGCCAACGTCCTGACTTTC. Amino acid sequence: CASTPSGSGANVLTF.

The sample holds one count of this clone. The chain combines TRBV7-3 with TRBJ2-1, with 13 bases identical to TRBD2. Per germline, CDR1 SGHTA and CDR2 FQGTGA. The length of the CDR3 is 15 residues. V shed 5 bases and J 7 bases; nucleotides not matched to a gene: 5. CDR3 DNA sequence: TGTGCCAGCAGCCAGGGACTAGCGGGGCAAAATGAGCAGTTCTTC. Its translation is CASSQGLAGQNEQFF.

V usage is TRBV7-8 and J usage is TRBJ2-2; TRBD1 matches 10 bases. The germline V gene encodes CDR1 SGHVS and CDR2 FQNEAQ. Trimming took 4 bases from V and 5 from J; bases not matched to a gene: 13. This CDR3 comprises 18 residues. The chain's CDR3 is CASSSGTGALVGTGELFF. CDR3 nucleotides: TGTGCCAGCAGCTCCGGGACAGGGGCTCTCGTTGGAACCGGGGAGCTGTTTTTT.

This rearrangement joins TRBV28 to TRBJ2-7; 8 bases agree with TRBD1. Germline trimming cut 5 bases from V and 4 bases from J; bases unmatched to any gene: 10. CDR1 is MDHEN, CDR2 SYDVKM, per germline. The CDR3 length is 15 residues. CDR3 nucleotide sequence: TGTGCCAGCAGTACCCAGGGGGCGATTTATTACGAGCAGTACTTC. Translation gives CASSTQGAIYYEQYF.

The J gene is TRBJ1-1, the V gene TRBV30; no definite D call. This CDR3 has 13 amino acids. CDR1 is GTSNPN and CDR2 is SVGIG in the germline V gene (reference sequence). V dropped 3 bases and J dropped 1 base, with 9 bases sitting between them. This chain's CDR3 is CAWRSRPNTEAFF. CDR3 nucleotides: TGTGCCTGGAGATCTAGGCCGAACACTGAAGCTTTCTTT.

This clone has only one observation. Here the CDR3 reads CASSYSKGLVVSTDTQYF. CDR3 nucleotides: TGTGCCAGCAGTTACTCGAAGGGACTAGTTGTTAGCACAGATACGCAGTATTTT. The chain links TRBV6-2 or TRBV6-3 to TRBJ2-3, with 8 positions matching TRBD2. The germline gives CDR1 MNHEY, CDR2 SVGEGT. After removal of 0 bases from V and 0 bases from J, the junction contained 8 bases not matched to a gene. The CDR3 has 18 amino acids.

The rearrangement joins TRBV15 to TRBJ2-3; possibly TRBD2 for D (6 bases). V lost 1 base to trimming and J lost 7 bases, with 12 bases between them. The germline V gene encodes CDR1 LNHNV and CDR2 YYDKDF (reference sequence). CDR3 length equals 14 residues. The CDR3 is CATSRGTSPYTQYF. The CDR3 DNA reads as TGTGCCACCAGCAGAGGCACTAGCCCGTATACGCAGTATTTT.